This T cell receptor (beta chain) was obtained from a study of Ad26.COV2.S vaccination and SARS-CoV-2 variants (dated by TCRdb to about 2021). About the full investigation: Vaccine-arm donors came from COV1001, a multicentre, randomized, double-blind, placebo-controlled phase I-IIa trial of Ad26.COV2.S in healthy adults. TCRbeta repertoire sequencing was used to assess the specificity and breadth of SARS-CoV-2-reactive T cell receptors after Ad26.COV2.S vaccination. Ad26.COV2.S was administered intramuscularly at 5 x 10^10 or 1 x 10^11 viral particles, either as a single shot or as two shots given 56 days apart. Throughout the experiments and outcome assessment, investigators stayed blinded to trial group allocation. A total of around 32 samples were included in the TCR-sequenced set, comprising around 19 Ad26.COV2.S vaccine recipients, 5 placebo recipients and 8 SARS-CoV-2 convalescent individuals. Participants in the trial were split at random into five groups of five each, receiving low-dose or high-dose Ad26.COV2.S once or twice, or else placebo on both occasions.

TCRbeta CDR3 regions were sequenced with the immunoSEQ Assay. After extraction, genomic DNA underwent amplification by bias-controlled multiplex PCR, followed by high-throughput sequencing. The authors processed their data as follows. To quantify the absolute abundance of every unique TCRbeta CDR3 region, sequences were collapsed and filtered. Usable DNA was measured by amplifying reference genes present in all nucleated cells, and TCRbeta template counts were normalized to that usable DNA to estimate T cell fraction. Repertoire TCRs were annotated as SARS-CoV-2-specific when V gene, CDR3 amino acid sequence and J gene were exactly matched to a known reactive TCR set. The reference SARS-CoV-2 TCR set was derived from MIRA and filtered for enrichment in COVID-19-positive ImmuneCODE repertoires, a step that removed public or cross-reactive TCRs. Drawing on the MIRA antigens, annotated TCRs were analysed further at the level of specific ORF or position within ORF. Depth was the summed frequency of annotated unique rearrangements, while breadth was defined as annotated unique rearrangements over total unique productive rearrangements. Two-sided Wilcoxon rank-sum tests were used to compare TCR breadth between groups. In TCRdb, the immuneACCESS table is reduced to in-frame sequences with V and J assigned. These tables do not hold every clone; where another copy was compared, an unresolved V gene accounts for under half, and the others remain unexplained. The DNA was the basis for D and trimming; V, J and clone size are from that table. The sample yields hundreds of thousands of clones; about 89% were counted once. About 1.5% of the sample is held by the ten biggest clonotypes.

Overall study outcomes, separate from this receptor: The study lacked the statistical power to compare responses across vaccine doses or regimens. Spike-specific TCR breadth was higher in Ad26.COV2.S recipients than in placebo recipients (P = 0.0014). The authors noted that the TCR breadth and depth analyses may have underestimated total T cell responses. Vaccine and placebo recipients had comparable non-spike TCR breadth, which fits with the vaccine containing only spike. After vaccination, spike-specific CD8+ and CD4+ T cell responses were reported to show substantial breadth.

On this clone itself: No cognate antigen has been identified for it. No per-base quality is available; no much larger clone lies one base away.

Read against the paper, the sample's treatment or condition label means: over 15 received Ad26.COV2.S at low or high dose, single or two shots; five or six received placebo; per-sample allocation not given. Repertoires of vaccine and placebo recipients were sequenced from samples taken on day 63 after the first injection. Between 29 July and 7 August 2020, Cohort 1b enrolled 20 to 30 adults aged 18-55 years at one site in Boston, USA. Ad26.COV2.S was a replication-incompetent adenovirus type 26 vector that expressed a prefusion-stabilized SARS-CoV-2 spike protein derived from the original Wuhan strain. Trimming takes 8 bases off V and 2 bases off J; junction bases not matched to a gene: 7. The germline V gene sets CDR1 to SNHLY and CDR2 to FYNNEI. The CDR3 contains 15 residues, cysteine and phenylalanine counted. Left in the record is the CDR3 DNA by itself, 45 bases read in frame from the first base.

The sample in question was peripheral blood, obtained in a trial of Ad26.COV2.S vaccine versus placebo. The clonotype originates from a person between 18 and 65 years old who received the Ad26.COV2.S COVID-19 vaccine or a placebo. The V and J genes are TRBV2 and TRBJ2-2; 8 of the junction bases match TRBD1. The DNA sequence reads TGTGCCAGCGGTAGGACAGGGATAAACACCGGGGAGCTGTTTTTT. This gives the protein CASGRTGINTGELFF.